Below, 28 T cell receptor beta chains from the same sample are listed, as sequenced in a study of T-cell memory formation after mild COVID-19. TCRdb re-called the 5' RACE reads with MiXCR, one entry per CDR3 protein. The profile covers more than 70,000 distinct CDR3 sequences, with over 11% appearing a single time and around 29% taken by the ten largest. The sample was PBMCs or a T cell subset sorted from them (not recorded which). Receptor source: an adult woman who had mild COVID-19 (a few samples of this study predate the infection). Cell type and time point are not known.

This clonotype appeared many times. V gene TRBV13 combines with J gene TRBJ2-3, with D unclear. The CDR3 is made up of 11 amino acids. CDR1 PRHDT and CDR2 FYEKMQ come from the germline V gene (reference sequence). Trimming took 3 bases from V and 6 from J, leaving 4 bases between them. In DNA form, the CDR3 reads TGTGCCAGCAGCTTTGGGGATACGCAGTATTTT. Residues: CASSFGDTQYF.

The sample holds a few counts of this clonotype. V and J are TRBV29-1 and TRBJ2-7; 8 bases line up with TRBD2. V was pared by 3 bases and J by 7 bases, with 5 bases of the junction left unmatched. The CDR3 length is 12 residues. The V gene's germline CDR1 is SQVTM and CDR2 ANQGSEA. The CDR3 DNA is TGCAGCGTTGAGGCGGGAGGCGGGGAGCAGTACTTC. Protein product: CSVEAGGGEQYF.

CDR3 sequence: CASSWQGFGNSPLHF. The CDR3 DNA is TGCGCCAGCAGCTGGCAGGGGTTTGGTAATTCACCCCTCCACTTT. The rearrangement joins TRBV4-1 to TRBJ1-6; possibly TRBD1 for D (6 bases). The CDR3 spans 15 residues. Deletions cut 5 bases from V and 6 bases from J, with 14 bases between. Germline CDR1 and CDR2: MGHRA and YSYEKL.

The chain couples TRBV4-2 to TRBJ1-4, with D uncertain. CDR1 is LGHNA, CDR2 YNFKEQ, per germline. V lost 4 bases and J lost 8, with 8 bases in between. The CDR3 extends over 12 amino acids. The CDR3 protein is CASSPLSEKLFF. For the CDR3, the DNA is TGTGCCAGCAGCCCCTTGTCCGAAAAACTGTTTTTT.

This chain's CDR3 is CATIHERGLASTDTQYF. The CDR3, as DNA: TGTGCCACCATCCACGAGCGCGGACTAGCCTCCACAGATACGCAGTATTTT. The chain combines TRBV6-6 with TRBJ2-3, with TRBD2 identical over 8 bases. The CDR3 runs to 17 residues. J gave up 2 bases and V 10 bases, and 17 bases lay outside the gene matches. CDR1 is MNHNY, CDR2 SVGAGI, per germline (reference sequence).

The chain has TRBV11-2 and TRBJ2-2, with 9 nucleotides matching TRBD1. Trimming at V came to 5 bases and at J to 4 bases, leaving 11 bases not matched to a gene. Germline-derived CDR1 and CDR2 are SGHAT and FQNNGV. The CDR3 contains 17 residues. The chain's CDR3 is CASSRKIRQGVTGELFF. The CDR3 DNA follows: TGTGCCAGCAGCCGTAAGATCAGACAGGGGGTCACCGGGGAGCTGTTTTTT.

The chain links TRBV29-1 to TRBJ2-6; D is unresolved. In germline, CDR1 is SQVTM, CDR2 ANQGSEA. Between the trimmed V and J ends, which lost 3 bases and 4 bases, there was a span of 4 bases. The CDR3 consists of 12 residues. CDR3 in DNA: TGCAGCGTTGATATAGGGGCCAACGTCCTGACTTTC. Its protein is CSVDIGANVLTF.

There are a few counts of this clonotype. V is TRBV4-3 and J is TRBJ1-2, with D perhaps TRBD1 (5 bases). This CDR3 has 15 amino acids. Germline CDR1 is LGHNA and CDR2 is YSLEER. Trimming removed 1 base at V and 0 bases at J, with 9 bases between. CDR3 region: CASSQGDRTNYGYTF. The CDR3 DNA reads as TGCGCCAGCAGCCAAGGGGACCGGACTAACTATGGCTACACCTTC.

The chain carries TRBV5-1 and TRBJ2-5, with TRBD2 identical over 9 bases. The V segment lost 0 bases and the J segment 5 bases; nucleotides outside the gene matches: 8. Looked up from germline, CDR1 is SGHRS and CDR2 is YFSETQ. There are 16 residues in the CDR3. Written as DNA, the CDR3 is TGCGCCAGCAGCTTGGCTCCTAGCGGGGAATTGGAGACCCAGTACTTC. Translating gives CASSLAPSGELETQYF. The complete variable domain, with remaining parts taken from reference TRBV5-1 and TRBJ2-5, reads KAGVTQTPRYLIKTRGQQVTLSCSPISGHRSVSWYQQTPGQGLQFLFEYFSETQRNKGNFPGRFSGRQFSNSRSEMNVSTLELGDSALYLCASSLAPSGELETQYFGPGTRLLVL.

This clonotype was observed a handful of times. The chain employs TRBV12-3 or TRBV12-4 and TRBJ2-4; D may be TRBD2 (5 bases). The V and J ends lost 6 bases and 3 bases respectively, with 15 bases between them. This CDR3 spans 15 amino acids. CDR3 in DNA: TGTGCCAGCAGCCCTGGAGGTGACGGCAAAAACATTCAGTACTTC. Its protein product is CASSPGGDGKNIQYF.

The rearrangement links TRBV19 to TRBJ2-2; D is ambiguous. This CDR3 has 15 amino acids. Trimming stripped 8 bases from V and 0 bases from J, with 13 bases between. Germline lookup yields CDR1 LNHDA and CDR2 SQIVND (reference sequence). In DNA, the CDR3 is TGTGCCAGTTCCAAGGAGTACGCGAACACCGGGGAGCTGTTTTTT. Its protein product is CASSKEYANTGELFF.

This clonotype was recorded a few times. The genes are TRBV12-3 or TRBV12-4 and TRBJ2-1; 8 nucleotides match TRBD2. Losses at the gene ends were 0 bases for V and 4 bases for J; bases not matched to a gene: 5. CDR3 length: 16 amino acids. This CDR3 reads CASSLAVAGNYNEQFF. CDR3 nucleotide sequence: TGTGCCAGCAGTTTAGCGGTAGCGGGGAATTACAATGAGCAGTTCTTC.

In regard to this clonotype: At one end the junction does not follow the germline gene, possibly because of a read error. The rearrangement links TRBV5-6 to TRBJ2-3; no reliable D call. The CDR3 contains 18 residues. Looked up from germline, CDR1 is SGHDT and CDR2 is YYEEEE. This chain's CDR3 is CSSSLDGIGLEEKDTQYF. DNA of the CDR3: TGTTCCAGCAGCTTGGATGGTATCGGGCTAGAGGAAAAGGATACGCAGTATTTT.

The CDR3 spells CSAQPGSGDTQYF. The CDR3 DNA reads as TGCAGTGCTCAACCGGGGAGTGGAGATACGCAGTATTTT. The chain is built from TRBV20-1 and TRBJ2-3; D possibly corresponds to TRBD2 (5 bases). Looked up from germline, CDR1 is DFQATT and CDR2 is SNEGSKA (reference sequence). This CDR3 is built from 13 residues. The ends were cut back, 5 bases at V and 5 bases at J, with 14 bases in the middle.

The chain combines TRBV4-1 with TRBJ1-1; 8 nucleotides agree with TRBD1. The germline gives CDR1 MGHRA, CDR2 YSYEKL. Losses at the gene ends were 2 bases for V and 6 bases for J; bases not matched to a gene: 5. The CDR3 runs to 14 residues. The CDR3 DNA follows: TGCGCCAGCAGCCAACCAGGGGGCTGGCCTGAAGCTTTCTTT. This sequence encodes CASSQPGGWPEAFF.

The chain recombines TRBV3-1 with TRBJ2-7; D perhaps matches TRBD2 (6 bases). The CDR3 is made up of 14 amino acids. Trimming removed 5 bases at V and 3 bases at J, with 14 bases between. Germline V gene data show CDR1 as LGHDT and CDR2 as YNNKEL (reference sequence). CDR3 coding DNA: TGTGCCAGCAGCGCCGGACCAGCGGGCTACGAGCAGTACTTC. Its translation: CASSAGPAGYEQYF.

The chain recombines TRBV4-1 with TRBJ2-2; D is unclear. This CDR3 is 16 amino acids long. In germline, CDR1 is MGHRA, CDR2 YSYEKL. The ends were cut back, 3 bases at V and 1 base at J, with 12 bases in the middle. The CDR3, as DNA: TGCGCCAGCAGCCACGAAGGGTTCCGGAACACCGGGGAGCTGTTTTTT. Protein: CASSHEGFRNTGELFF.

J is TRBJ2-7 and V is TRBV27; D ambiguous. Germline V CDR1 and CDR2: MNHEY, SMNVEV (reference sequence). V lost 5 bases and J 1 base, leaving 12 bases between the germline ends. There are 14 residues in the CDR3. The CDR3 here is CASSPGYSSYEQYF. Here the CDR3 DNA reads TGTGCCAGCAGTCCCGGGTATAGTTCCTACGAGCAGTACTTC.

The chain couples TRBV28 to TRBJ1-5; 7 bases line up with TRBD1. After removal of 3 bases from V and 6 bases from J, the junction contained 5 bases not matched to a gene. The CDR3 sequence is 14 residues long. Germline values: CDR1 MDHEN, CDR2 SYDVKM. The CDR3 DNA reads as TGTGCCAGCAGTTTTGTGACAGGGCCTCAGCCCCAGCATTTT. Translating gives CASSFVTGPQPQHF. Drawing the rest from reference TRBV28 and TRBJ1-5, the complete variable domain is DVKVTQSSRYLVKRTGEKVFLECVQDMDHENMFWYRQDPGLGLRLIYFSYDVKMKEKGDIPEGYSVSREKKERFSLILESASTNQTSMYLCASSFVTGPQPQHFGDGTRLSIL.

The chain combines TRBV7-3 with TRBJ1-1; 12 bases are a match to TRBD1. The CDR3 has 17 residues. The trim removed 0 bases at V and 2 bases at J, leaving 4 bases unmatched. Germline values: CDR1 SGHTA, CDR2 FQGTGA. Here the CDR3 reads CASSLTGQGAGNTEAFF. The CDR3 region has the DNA TGTGCCAGCAGCTTAACGGGACAGGGGGCAGGAAACACTGAAGCTTTCTTT.

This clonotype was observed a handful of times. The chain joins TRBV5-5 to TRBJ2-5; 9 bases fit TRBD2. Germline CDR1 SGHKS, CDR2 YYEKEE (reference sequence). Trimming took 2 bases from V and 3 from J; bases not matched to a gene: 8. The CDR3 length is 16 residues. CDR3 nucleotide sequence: TGTGCCAGCAGCTTCATAGCGGGGGCCTGGGAAGAGACCCAGTACTTC. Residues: CASSFIAGAWEETQYF.

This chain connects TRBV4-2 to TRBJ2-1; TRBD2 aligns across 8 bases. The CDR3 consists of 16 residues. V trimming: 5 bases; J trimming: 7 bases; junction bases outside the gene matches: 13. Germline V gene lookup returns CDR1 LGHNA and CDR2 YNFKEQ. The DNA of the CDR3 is TGTGCCAGCAGCGACCCCACGAGCGGGAGAGGTAATGAGCAGTTCTTC. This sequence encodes CASSDPTSGRGNEQFF.

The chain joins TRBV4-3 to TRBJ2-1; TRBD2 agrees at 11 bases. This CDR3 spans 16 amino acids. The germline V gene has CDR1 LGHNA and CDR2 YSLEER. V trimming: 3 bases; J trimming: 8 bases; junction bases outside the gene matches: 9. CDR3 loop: CASSQISGRAGDEQFF. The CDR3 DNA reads TGCGCCAGCAGCCAGATTAGCGGGAGGGCGGGAGATGAGCAGTTCTTC.

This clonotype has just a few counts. The CDR3 spells CATSDRDRDYEQYF. The CDR3, as DNA: TGTGCCACCAGCGACCGGGACAGAGACTACGAGCAGTACTTC. The genes are TRBV15 and TRBJ2-7; 7 bases fit TRBD1. The CDR3 spans 14 residues. Germline CDR1 and CDR2: LNHNV and YYDKDF (reference sequence). After removal of 5 bases from V and 3 bases from J, the junction contained 7 bases not matched to a gene.

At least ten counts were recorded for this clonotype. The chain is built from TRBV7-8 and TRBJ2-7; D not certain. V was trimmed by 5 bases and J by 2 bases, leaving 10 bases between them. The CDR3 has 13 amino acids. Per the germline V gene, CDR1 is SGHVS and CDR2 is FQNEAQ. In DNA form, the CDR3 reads TGTGCCAGCAGCCCCGTCTCCCCCTACGAGCAGTACTTC. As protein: CASSPVSPYEQYF.

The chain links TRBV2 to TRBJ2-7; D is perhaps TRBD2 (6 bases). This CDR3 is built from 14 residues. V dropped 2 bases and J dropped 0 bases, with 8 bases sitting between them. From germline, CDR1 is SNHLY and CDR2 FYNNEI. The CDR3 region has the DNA TGTGCCAGCAGTGAAATAGCGGACTCCTACGAGCAGTACTTC. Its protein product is CASSEIADSYEQYF. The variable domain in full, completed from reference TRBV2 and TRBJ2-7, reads EPEVTQTPSHQVTQMGQEVILRCVPISNHLYFYWYRQILGQKVEFLVSFYNNEISEKSEIFDDQFSVERPDGSNFTLKIRSTKLEDSAMYFCASSEIADSYEQYFGPGTRLTVT.

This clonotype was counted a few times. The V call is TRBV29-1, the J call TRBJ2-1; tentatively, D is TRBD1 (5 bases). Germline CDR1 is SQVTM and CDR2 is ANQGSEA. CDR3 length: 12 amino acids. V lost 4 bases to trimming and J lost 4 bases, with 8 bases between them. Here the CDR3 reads CSVGQGYNEQFF. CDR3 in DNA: TGCAGCGTTGGGCAGGGTTACAATGAGCAGTTCTTC.

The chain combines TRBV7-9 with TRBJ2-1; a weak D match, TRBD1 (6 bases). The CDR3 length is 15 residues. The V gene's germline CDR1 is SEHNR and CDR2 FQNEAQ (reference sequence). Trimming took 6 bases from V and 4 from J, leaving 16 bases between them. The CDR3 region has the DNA TGTGCCAGCAGTCCAAGGGGGAGCCCATACAATGAGCAGTTCTTC. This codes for CASSPRGSPYNEQFF.